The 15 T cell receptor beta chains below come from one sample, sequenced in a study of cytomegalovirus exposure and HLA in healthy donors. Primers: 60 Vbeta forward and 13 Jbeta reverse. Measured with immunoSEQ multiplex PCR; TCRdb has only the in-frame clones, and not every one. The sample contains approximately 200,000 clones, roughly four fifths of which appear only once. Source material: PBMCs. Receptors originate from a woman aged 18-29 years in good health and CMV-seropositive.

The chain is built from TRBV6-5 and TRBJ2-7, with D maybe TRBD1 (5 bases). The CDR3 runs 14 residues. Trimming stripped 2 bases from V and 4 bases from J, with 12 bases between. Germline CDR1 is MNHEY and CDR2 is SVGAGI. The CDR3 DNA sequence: TGTGCCAGCAGTTACGTAGGGGCGAAGTACGAGCAGTACTTC. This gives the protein CASSYVGAKYEQYF.

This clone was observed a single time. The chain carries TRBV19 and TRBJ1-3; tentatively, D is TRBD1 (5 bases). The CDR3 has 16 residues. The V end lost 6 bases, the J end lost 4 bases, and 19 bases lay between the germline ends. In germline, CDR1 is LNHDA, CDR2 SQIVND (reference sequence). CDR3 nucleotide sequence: TGTGCCAGTAGAGGGGACCTCCGGGGGTCAGGAAACACCATATATTTT. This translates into CASRGDLRGSGNTIYF.

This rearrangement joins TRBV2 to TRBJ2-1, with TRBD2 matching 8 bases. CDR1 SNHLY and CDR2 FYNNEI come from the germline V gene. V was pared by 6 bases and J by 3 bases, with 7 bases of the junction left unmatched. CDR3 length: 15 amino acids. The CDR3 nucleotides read TGTGCCAGCAGGGTATTAGCGGGGAACTACAATGAGCAGTTCTTC. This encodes CASRVLAGNYNEQFF.

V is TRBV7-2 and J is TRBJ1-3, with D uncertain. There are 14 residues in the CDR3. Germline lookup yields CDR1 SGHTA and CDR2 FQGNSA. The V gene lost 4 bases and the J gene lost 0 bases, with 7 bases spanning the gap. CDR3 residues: CASSYQSSGNTIYF. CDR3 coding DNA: TGTGCCAGCAGCTATCAGTCCTCTGGAAACACCATATATTTT.

DNA of the CDR3: TGTGCCAGTACCGCGTCAGGGGCCCTGACCCAAGAGACCCAGTACTTC. Its translation is CASTASGALTQETQYF. V usage is TRBV19 and J usage is TRBJ2-5, with D possibly matching TRBD1 (6 bases). This CDR3 has 16 amino acids. V gave up 7 bases and J gave up 1 base, with 19 bases separating them. Looked up from germline, CDR1 is LNHDA and CDR2 is SQIVND (reference sequence).

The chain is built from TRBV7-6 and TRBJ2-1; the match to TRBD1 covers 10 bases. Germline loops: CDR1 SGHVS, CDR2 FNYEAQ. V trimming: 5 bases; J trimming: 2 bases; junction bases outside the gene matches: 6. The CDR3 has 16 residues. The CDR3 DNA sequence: TGTGCCAGCAGCCAACGGACAGGGGGGACCTACAATGAGCAGTTCTTC. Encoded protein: CASSQRTGGTYNEQFF.

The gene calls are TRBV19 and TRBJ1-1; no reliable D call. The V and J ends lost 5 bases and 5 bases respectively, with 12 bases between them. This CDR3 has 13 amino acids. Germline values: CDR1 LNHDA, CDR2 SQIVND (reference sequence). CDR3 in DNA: TGTGCCAGTAGTCCTGCCCTCCGGACTGAAGCTTTCTTT. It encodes CASSPALRTEAFF.

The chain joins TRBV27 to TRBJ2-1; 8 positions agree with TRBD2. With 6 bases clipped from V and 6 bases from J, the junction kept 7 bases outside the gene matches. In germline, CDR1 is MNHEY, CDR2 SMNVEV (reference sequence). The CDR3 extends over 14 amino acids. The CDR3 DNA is TGTGCCAGCAGGCGCGGGGGGTCTAGCAATGAGCAGTTCTTC. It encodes CASRRGGSSNEQFF.

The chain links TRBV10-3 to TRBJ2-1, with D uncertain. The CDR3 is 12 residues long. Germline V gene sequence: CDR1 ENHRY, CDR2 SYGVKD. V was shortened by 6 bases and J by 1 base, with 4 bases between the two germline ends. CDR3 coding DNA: TGTGCCATCAGCGGGTCCTACAATGAGCAGTTCTTC. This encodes CAISGSYNEQFF.

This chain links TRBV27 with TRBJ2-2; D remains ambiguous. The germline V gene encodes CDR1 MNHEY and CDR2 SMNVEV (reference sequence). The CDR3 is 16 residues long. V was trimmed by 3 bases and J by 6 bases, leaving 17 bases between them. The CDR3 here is CASSFTPPTVSGELFF. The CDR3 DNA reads TGTGCCAGCAGTTTTACGCCCCCCACGGTTTCCGGGGAGCTGTTTTTT.

The CDR3 spells CASSHDSERHYGYTF. The DNA for the CDR3 is TGTGCCAGCAGCCATGACAGCGAACGGCACTATGGCTACACCTTC. The chain is built from TRBV7-9 and TRBJ1-2, with D possibly TRBD1 on 5 matching bases. This CDR3 is 15 amino acids long. The V end lost 5 bases, the J end lost 3 bases, and 16 bases lay between the germline ends. CDR1 is SEHNR and CDR2 is FQNEAQ in the germline V gene (reference sequence).

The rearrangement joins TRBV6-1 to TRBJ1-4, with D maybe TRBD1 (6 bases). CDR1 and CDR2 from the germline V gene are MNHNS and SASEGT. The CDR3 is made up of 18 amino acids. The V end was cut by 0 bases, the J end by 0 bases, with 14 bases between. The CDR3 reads CASSEASQGRATNEKLFF. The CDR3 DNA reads TGTGCCAGCAGTGAAGCCTCGCAGGGGAGAGCAACTAATGAAAAACTGTTTTTT.

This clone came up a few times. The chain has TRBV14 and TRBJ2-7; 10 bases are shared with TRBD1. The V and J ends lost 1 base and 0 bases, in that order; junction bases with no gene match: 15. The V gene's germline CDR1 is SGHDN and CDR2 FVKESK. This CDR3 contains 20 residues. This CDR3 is CASSQAIGDRGPNSSYEQYV. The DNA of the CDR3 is TGTGCCAGCAGCCAAGCGATTGGGGACAGGGGCCCTAATAGCTCCTACGAGCAGTACGTC.

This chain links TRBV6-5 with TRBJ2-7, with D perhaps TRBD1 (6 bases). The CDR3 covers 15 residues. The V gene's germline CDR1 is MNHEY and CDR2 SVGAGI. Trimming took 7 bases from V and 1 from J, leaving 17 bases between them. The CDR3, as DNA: TGTGCCAGCATGAGTTTGGGACACCATTCCTACGAGCAGTACGTC. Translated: CASMSLGHHSYEQYV.

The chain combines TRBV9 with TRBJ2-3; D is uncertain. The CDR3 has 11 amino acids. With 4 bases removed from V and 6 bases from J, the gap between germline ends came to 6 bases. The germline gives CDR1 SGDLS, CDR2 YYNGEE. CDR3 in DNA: TGTGCCAGCAGCCTCGTTGATACGCAGTATTTT. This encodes CASSLVDTQYF.